This TCR beta chain emerged from a study of T-cell memory formation after mild COVID-19. Study-wide background: TCR clusters showed largely donor specificity.

General study results and limits: CD4+ clones that contracted lay mainly in CM and EM; CD8+ ones lay in EMRA. Several responding clones turned up in pre-infection memory, indicating that cross-reactive memory may have taken part.

This CDR3 has 14 residues. The J segment lost 7 bases and the V segment lost 4 bases, leaving 8 bases of the junction unmatched. Germline-derived CDR1 and CDR2 are SQVTM and ANQGSEA. A 5'RACE reaction primed in the constant segment made cDNA libraries of TCR alpha and TCR beta, and these carried sample barcodes and UMIs. Via MiXCR, TCRdb re-called the 5' RACE reads, giving one row per CDR3 protein. The table has roughly 110,000 distinct CDR3 sequences, approximately 17% seen once; the top ten hold roughly 27%. Turning to this clonotype: As yet, its antigen is unknown.

The J gene is TRBJ2-2, the V gene TRBV29-1; 8 bases agree with TRBD2. Sequenced input: PBMCs or a T cell subset sorted from them (not recorded which). This clonotype originated in an adult woman who had mild COVID-19 (a few samples of this study predate the infection). Cell type and time point are not known. CDR3 residues: CSVVAGGRHGELFF. The CDR3 DNA is TGCAGCGTTGTGGCGGGAGGACGGCACGGGGAGCTGTTTTTT.